This TCR beta chain was found in a study of CD8 T cells in ankylosing spondylitis. General study points: Characteristic of ankylosing spondylitis blood, it appeared, was a TCR beta motif comprising roughly eight highly homologous variants.

Each CDR3 protein gets one entry after TCRdb re-called the 5' RACE reads with MiXCR. Among 250,000 or so distinct CDR3 sequences listed, around 25% were seen once. In its sample, this clonotype was seen many times. Its antigen is unidentified. This CDR3 has 13 amino acids. With V trimmed by 8 bases and J by 6 bases, 5 bases remained unmatched. The rearrangement links TRBV12-3 or TRBV12-4 to TRBJ2-5, with TRBD2 matching 11 bases. Sequences were obtained from blood, either unsorted or a sorted T cell fraction (not recorded which). This clonotype was obtained from a male donor with ankylosing spondylitis or in good health (not recorded which). CDR3 sequence: CASGTSGKKTQYF. CDR3 nucleotides: TGTGCCAGCGGGACTAGCGGCAAGAAGACCCAGTACTTC.